This T cell receptor (beta chain) originates from a study of blood T cell repertoires in COVID-19. This clone has only one observation. The assay was immunoSEQ multiplex PCR, and TCRdb's table has in-frame clones only and misses some. The sample shows around 180,000 clones, about four fifths of them seen only once. CDR1 is MNHNS, CDR2 SASEGT, per germline. Trimming cost V 1 base and J 5 bases, with 15 bases left between them. There are 15 residues in the CDR3. The sequenced material came from peripheral blood. This clonotype was obtained from an elderly woman with COVID-19, enrolled during active disease. V is TRBV6-1 and J is TRBJ2-7; perhaps TRBD2 as D (7 bases). The CDR3 DNA follows: TGTGCCAGCAGTGAAGTAACACAGGGAGGGGACGAGCAGTACTTC. Translating it yields CASSEVTQGGDEQYF.